The entry below describes one T cell receptor beta chain. TCRdb reanalysed the 5' RACE reads using MiXCR and keeps one entry per CDR3 protein. The sample yields nearly 5,500 distinct CDR3 sequences, 45% to 60% seen once. Material: memory CD4+ T cells sorted from blood. Subset of the sample: memory CD4+ T cells, CD4+CD45RO+CD25-. The sequence was collected from a female donor with breast cancer.

The CDR3 bases are TGTGCCAGCAGCTCAGGAGGCTATGGCTACACCTTC. Translation gives CASSSGGYGYTF. This chain connects TRBV6-6 to TRBJ1-2, with D unresolved. This CDR3 is built from 12 residues. Germline V gene lookup returns CDR1 MNHNY and CDR2 SVGAGI (reference sequence). Trimming shortened V by 6 bases and J by 4 bases, and 9 bases separated the two germline ends.